This T cell receptor beta chain emerged from a study of T cell responses to AZD1222 COVID-19 vaccine. Study-level findings and limits: A reported finding is that nearly half of spike-specific TCRs target unmutated variant regions. Along spike, vaccine-associated CD4 TCRs were found throughout, with dominance at 160-218 and 743-854. White British donors predominated, females outnumbered males, and clonal diversity was possibly underestimated.

Notes on this clone: The antigen is not known.

Germline V gives CDR1 MNHEY, CDR2 SMNVEV (reference sequence). Trimming took 7 bases from V and 2 from J; bases not matched to a gene: 11. There are 16 residues in the CDR3. The protocol was immunoSEQ multiplex PCR, while the TCRdb copy is restricted to in-frame clones and leaves out a portion. The sample records 120,000 or so clones, 85% to 90% being singletons. This sample comprised peripheral blood, obtained on day 0 of AZD1222 vaccination. The clonotype originates from an adult in good health. The chain joins TRBV27 to TRBJ2-4; 7 bases are shared with TRBD2. CDR3 loop: CASMLGASGTKNIQYF. Here the CDR3 DNA reads TGTGCCAGCATGCTAGGGGCTAGCGGAACCAAAAACATTCAGTACTTC.